The 3 T cell receptor beta chains below all came from one sample that was sequenced in a study of blood T cell repertoires in COVID-19 (dated by TCRdb to about 2020). The protocol used for the library was the immunoSEQ multiplex PCR assay. The table comes from immuneACCESS by way of TCRdb, which keeps in-frame sequences with V and J called. Part of the clones is missing from these tables; in studies checked, under half for an unresolved V gene and the rest for unknown reasons. The table for this sample lists about 140,000 clones; about 76% of them were counted only once. Of the sample, around 13% falls within the top ten clones. Source material: peripheral blood. The receptors originated from an elderly man with acute or convalescent COVID-19.

The chain uses TRBV5-4 and TRBJ2-1, with 10 nucleotides matching TRBD1. This CDR3 contains 20 residues. Germline lookup yields CDR1 SGHNT and CDR2 YYREEE (reference sequence). Losses at the gene ends were 4 bases for V and 3 bases for J; bases not matched to a gene: 19. The CDR3 DNA reads TGTGCCAGCAGCCTAATTCATGGCTTTTATCGGACAGGGGGCTACAATGAGCAGTTCTTC. Translating gives CASSLIHGFYRTGGYNEQFF.

This clone came up a few times. V usage is TRBV28 and J usage is TRBJ2-5; 9 bases are a match to TRBD1. CDR1 is MDHEN and CDR2 is SYDVKM in the germline V gene. The CDR3 contains 14 residues. The junction had 3 bases not matched to a gene; V was cut back by 3 bases and J by 4 bases. The CDR3 sequence is CASSFSGQGETQYF. The CDR3 DNA is TGTGCCAGCAGTTTCTCGGGACAGGGAGAGACCCAGTACTTC.

The chain recombines TRBV20-1 with TRBJ2-7; no clear D gene. Germline V gene data show CDR1 as DFQATT and CDR2 as SNEGSKA (reference sequence). Trimming shortened V by 6 bases and J by 5 bases, and 11 bases separated the two germline ends. CDR3 length equals 11 residues. CDR3 loop: CSATPSNEQYF. For the CDR3, the DNA is TGCAGTGCGACTCCGTCTAACGAGCAGTACTTC.